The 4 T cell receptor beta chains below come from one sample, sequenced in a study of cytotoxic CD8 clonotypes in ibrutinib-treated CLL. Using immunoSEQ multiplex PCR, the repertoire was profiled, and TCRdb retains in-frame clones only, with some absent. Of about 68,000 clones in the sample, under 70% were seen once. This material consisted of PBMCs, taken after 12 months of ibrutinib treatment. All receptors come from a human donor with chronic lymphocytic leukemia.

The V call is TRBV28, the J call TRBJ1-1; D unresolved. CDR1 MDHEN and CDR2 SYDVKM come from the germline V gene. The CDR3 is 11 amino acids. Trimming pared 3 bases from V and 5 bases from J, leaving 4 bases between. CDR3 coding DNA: TGTGCCAGCAGTTTCAGAACTGAAGCTTTCTTT. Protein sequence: CASSFRTEAFF.

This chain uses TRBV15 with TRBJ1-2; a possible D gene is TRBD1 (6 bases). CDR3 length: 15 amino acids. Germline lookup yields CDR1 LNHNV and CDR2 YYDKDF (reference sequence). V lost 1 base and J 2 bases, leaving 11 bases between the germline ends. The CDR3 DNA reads TGTGCCACCAGCAGAGTAGGCAGGGGAAACTATGGCTACACCTTC. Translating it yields CATSRVGRGNYGYTF.

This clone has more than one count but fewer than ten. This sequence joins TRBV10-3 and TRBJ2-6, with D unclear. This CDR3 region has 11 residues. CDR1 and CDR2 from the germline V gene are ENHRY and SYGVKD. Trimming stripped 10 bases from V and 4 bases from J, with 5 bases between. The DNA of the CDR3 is TGTGCCAGTTCCGGGGCCAACGTCCTGACTTTC. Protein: CASSGANVLTF.

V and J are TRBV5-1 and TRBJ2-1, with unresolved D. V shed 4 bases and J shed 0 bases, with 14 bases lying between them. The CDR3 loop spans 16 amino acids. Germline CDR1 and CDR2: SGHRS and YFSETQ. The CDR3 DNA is TGCGCCAGCAGCCCCGACTTTGGAGACTCCTACAATGAGCAGTTCTTC. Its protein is CASSPDFGDSYNEQFF.